Each of the 26 T cell receptor beta chains below was sequenced from the same sample in a study of PD-L1 blockade in urothelial cancer. TCRdb keeps only in-frame clones here, not all; method: immunoSEQ multiplex PCR. The top ten hold about 4.5% of the sample, which has 60,000 or so clones, roughly 87% seen once. Specimen: PBMCs, collected around atezolizumab (anti-PD-L1) treatment. The receptor set was obtained from a man between 65 and 79 years old with urothelial cancer.

The CDR3 DNA is TGTGCCAGCAGTGCCACGGCAATAGCGGTGGAGGGGTACGAGCAGTACTTC. Protein sequence: CASSATAIAVEGYEQYF. This chain connects TRBV27 to TRBJ2-7, with D possibly being TRBD2 (6 bases). This CDR3 is built from 17 residues. V was cut by 5 bases and J by 4 bases, with 24 bases left in between. Germline V gene sequence: CDR1 MNHEY, CDR2 SMNVEV (reference sequence).

The genes are TRBV14 and TRBJ2-7, with TRBD2 identical over 8 bases. The CDR3 length is 16 residues. V was pared by 0 bases and J by 6 bases, with 10 bases of the junction left unmatched. Germline CDR1 reads SGHDN; CDR2 reads FVKESK. The CDR3 spells CASSQDVRAGASEQYF. As DNA, the CDR3 is TGTGCCAGCAGCCAAGACGTTCGAGCGGGAGCCTCCGAGCAGTACTTC.

This clone was detected only a few times. The V gene is TRBV5-1, the J gene TRBJ2-6; D is possibly TRBD2 (6 bases). The V gene lost 3 bases and the J gene lost 1 base, with 17 bases spanning the gap. The CDR3 runs to 18 residues. Germline CDR1 reads SGHRS; CDR2 reads YFSETQ. CDR3 nucleotides: TGCGCCAGCAGCTGGGGTGGGACTCCAGTTTCTGGGGCCAACGTCCTGACTTTC. Encoded protein: CASSWGGTPVSGANVLTF. Complete variable domain (other parts from reference TRBV5-1 and TRBJ2-6): KAGVTQTPRYLIKTRGQQVTLSCSPISGHRSVSWYQQTPGQGLQFLFEYFSETQRNKGNFPGRFSGRQFSNSRSEMNVSTLELGDSALYLCASSWGGTPVSGANVLTFGAGSRLTVL.

This chain connects TRBV2 to TRBJ2-7; 7 bases map to TRBD2. Germline V lookup: CDR1 SNHLY, CDR2 FYNNEI. CDR3 length: 13 amino acids. J gave up 4 bases and V 6 bases, and 6 bases lay outside the gene matches. The CDR3 DNA is TGTGCCAGCAGCGCGGGAGTCTCATACGAGCAGTACTTC. Amino acid sequence: CASSAGVSYEQYF.

The chain is built from TRBV6-6 and TRBJ2-5; 13 nucleotides line up with TRBD2. Per germline, CDR1 MNHNY and CDR2 SVGAGI (reference sequence). There are 15 residues in the CDR3. V shed 6 bases and J 4 bases; nucleotides not matched to a gene: 5. The CDR3 loop reads CASSPGLAGVETQYF. DNA for the CDR3: TGTGCCAGCAGCCCCGGACTAGCGGGAGTAGAGACCCAGTACTTC.

Worth noting for this clone: One end of the junction is discordant with germline, which a read error may explain. V and J are TRBV7-7 and TRBJ2-1; D is unresolved. This CDR3 has 14 amino acids. CDR1 SSHAT and CDR2 FNYEAQ come from the germline V gene (reference sequence). The CDR3 region has the DNA TGTGCTAGCAGCCCTAATTACGGGTTCAATGAGCAGTTCTTC. This codes for CASSPNYGFNEQFF.

This clone was detected only once. The chain joins TRBV5-1 to TRBJ2-1, with 11 bases lining up with TRBD1. The germline V gene has CDR1 SGHRS and CDR2 YFSETQ. This CDR3 comprises 16 residues. V was clipped by 4 bases and J by 7 bases; unmatched bases: 10. CDR3 coding DNA: TGCGCCAGCAGCGTCCTTGGACAGGGGGCAGGTAATGAGCAGTTCTTC. This gives the protein CASSVLGQGAGNEQFF.

The CDR3 DNA follows: TGTGCCAGCAGGTGGGGGCAAGGCAATCAGCCCCAGCATTTT. It translates to CASRWGQGNQPQHF. This chain connects TRBV6-1 to TRBJ1-5; weak D call: TRBD1 (6 bases). The CDR3 contains 14 residues. From germline, CDR1 is MNHNS and CDR2 SASEGT. Between the trimmed V and J ends, which lost 6 bases and 2 bases, there was a span of 11 bases.

This chain connects TRBV12-5 to TRBJ2-7, with D perhaps TRBD1 (6 bases). The CDR3 is 13 amino acids. In germline, CDR1 is LGHNT, CDR2 FRNRAP. V lost 6 bases to trimming and J lost 3 bases, with 12 bases between them. This CDR3 is CASGPDSYYEQYF. CDR3 coding DNA: TGTGCTAGTGGGCCGGACAGCTACTACGAGCAGTACTTC.

The chain joins TRBV5-6 to TRBJ2-2; 11 bases align to TRBD2. The CDR3 runs to 16 residues. The germline V gene encodes CDR1 SGHDT and CDR2 YYEEEE. Germline trimming cut 2 bases from V and 7 bases from J; bases unmatched to any gene: 7. The DNA for the CDR3 is TGTGCCAGCAGCTTTGAACTAGCGGGAGTATTCGGGGAGCTGTTTTTT. Translation: CASSFELAGVFGELFF.

The chain uses TRBV2 and TRBJ2-1; D unresolved. The V end lost 6 bases, the J end lost 5 bases, and 5 bases lay between the germline ends. Germline CDR1 is SNHLY and CDR2 is FYNNEI. The CDR3 runs 11 residues. CDR3: CASSLNNEQFF. CDR3 DNA: TGTGCCAGCAGCCTAAACAATGAGCAGTTCTTC.

V gene TRBV5-1 combines with J gene TRBJ2-7; D remains ambiguous. CDR1 is SGHRS, CDR2 YFSETQ, per germline. V was clipped by 0 bases and J by 2 bases, with 6 bases between them. CDR3 length: 13 amino acids. CDR3 region: CASSLDGTYEQYF. In DNA form, the CDR3 reads TGCGCCAGCAGCTTGGACGGTACCTACGAGCAGTACTTC.

The chain is built from TRBV2 and TRBJ1-1; weak D call: TRBD1 (6 bases). CDR3 length: 14 residues. Germline-derived CDR1 and CDR2 are SNHLY and FYNNEI. Trimming shortened V by 4 bases and J by 5 bases, and 14 bases separated the two germline ends. CDR3 nucleotide sequence: TGTGCCAGCAGTGGGGTCAGGGGTTTTACTGAAGCTTTCTTT. Amino acids: CASSGVRGFTEAFF.

A few counts support this clone. The chain links TRBV19 to TRBJ1-2; 7 nucleotides agree with TRBD1. The V gene end was trimmed by 2 bases and the J gene end by 8 bases; junction bases not matched to a gene: 11. The CDR3 has 15 residues. Per the germline V gene, CDR1 is LNHDA and CDR2 is SQIVND (reference sequence). DNA for the CDR3: TGTGCCAGTAGTATACGGTGGGGGGACAGCCGCGGCTACACCTTC. Protein: CASSIRWGDSRGYTF.

The rearrangement links TRBV14 to TRBJ2-1, with TRBD2 matching 9 bases. The germline V gene has CDR1 SGHDN and CDR2 FVKESK. The CDR3 has 15 amino acids. Trimming took 4 bases from V and 3 from J; bases not matched to a gene: 4. DNA of the CDR3: TGTGCCAGCAGCCCCTTAGCGGGAGACTACAATGAGCAGTTCTTC. As protein: CASSPLAGDYNEQFF.

The chain is built from TRBV6-6 and TRBJ2-7; TRBD1 matches 7 bases. The CDR3 spans 14 residues. Germline V gene lookup returns CDR1 MNHNY and CDR2 SVGAGI (reference sequence). V shed 5 bases and J 1 base; nucleotides not matched to a gene: 5. CDR3 in DNA: TGTGCCAGCAGTAGGGACAGCAGATCCTACGAGCAGTACTTC. Its translation: CASSRDSRSYEQYF.

The V call is TRBV30, the J call TRBJ1-4; 9 nucleotides match TRBD1. Germline V lookup: CDR1 GTSNPN, CDR2 SVGIG (reference sequence). This CDR3 has 14 amino acids. The V gene end was trimmed by 2 bases and the J gene end by 8 bases; junction bases not matched to a gene: 6. This CDR3 reads CAWSRGQGGEKLFF. As DNA, the CDR3 is TGTGCCTGGAGTCGGGGACAGGGAGGAGAAAAACTGTTTTTT.

The chain couples TRBV27 to TRBJ1-1; D unclear. The CDR3 is 17 amino acids. V was trimmed by 0 bases and J by 3 bases, leaving 17 bases between them. The germline V gene encodes CDR1 MNHEY and CDR2 SMNVEV (reference sequence). CDR3 protein: CASSLSRRAGGDTEAFF. The CDR3 DNA sequence: TGTGCCAGCAGTTTATCAAGGCGGGCAGGCGGGGACACTGAAGCTTTCTTT.

This chain uses TRBV9 with TRBJ2-1, with D perhaps TRBD1 (5 bases). This CDR3 has 15 residues. V gave up 0 bases and J gave up 5 bases, with 12 bases separating them. Germline V CDR1 and CDR2: SGDLS, YYNGEE. The CDR3 coding sequence is TGTGCCAGCAGCGTAGAAGAGACAGATCACAATGAGCAGTTCTTC. Residues: CASSVEETDHNEQFF.

The chain joins TRBV18 to TRBJ2-1; 10 bases are shared with TRBD2. Germline CDR1 KGHSH, CDR2 LQKENI. The CDR3 is made up of 16 amino acids. The V gene end was trimmed by 4 bases and the J gene end by 4 bases; junction bases not matched to a gene: 7. CDR3 DNA sequence: TGTGCCAGCTCACGTCTAGCGGGAGTAAGGTACAATGAGCAGTTCTTC. It encodes CASSRLAGVRYNEQFF. Drawing the rest from reference TRBV18 and TRBJ2-1, the complete variable domain is NAGVMQNPRHLVRRRGQEARLRCSPMKGHSHVYWYRQLPEEGLKFMVYLQKENIIDESGMPKERFSAEFPKEGPSILRIQQVVRGDSAAYFCASSRLAGVRYNEQFFGPGTRLTVL.

The chain carries TRBV28 and TRBJ2-5; D is perhaps TRBD1 (6 bases). The CDR3 has 15 amino acids. The germline CDR1 and CDR2 sequences are MDHEN and SYDVKM. V lost 6 bases and J lost 6, with 20 bases in between. Here the CDR3 DNA reads TGTGCCAGCAGCTATAGAGCCACAGGGTGGCAGACCCAGTACTTC. It yields the protein CASSYRATGWQTQYF. Drawing the rest from reference TRBV28 and TRBJ2-5, the complete variable domain is DVKVTQSSRYLVKRTGEKVFLECVQDMDHENMFWYRQDPGLGLRLIYFSYDVKMKEKGDIPEGYSVSREKKERFSLILESASTNQTSMYLCASSYRATGWQTQYFGPGTRLLVL.

In this sample, this clone turned up a few times. Here the CDR3 DNA reads TGTGCCAGCAGCTTAGAGGTTAGCGGGAACCGTCCGCCTAATGAGCAGTTCTTC. Translation gives CASSLEVSGNRPPNEQFF. The rearrangement links TRBV13 to TRBJ2-1; 8 bases are shared with TRBD2. The ends lost 1 base at V and 7 bases at J; junction bases unmatched: 15. The CDR3 consists of 18 residues. Germline values: CDR1 PRHDT, CDR2 FYEKMQ (reference sequence).

The chain couples TRBV7-9 to TRBJ2-7, with D possibly TRBD1 on 5 matching bases. V lost 5 bases, J lost 2 bases, and 19 bases lay in between. CDR3 size: 16 residues. In germline, CDR1 is SEHNR, CDR2 FQNEAQ (reference sequence). The CDR3 DNA sequence: TGTGCCAGCAGCCCAATTTTTAAGGGGATGACCTACGAGCAGTACTTC. It codes for CASSPIFKGMTYEQYF.

The chain has TRBV9 and TRBJ1-1; perhaps TRBD1 as D (5 bases). V was clipped by 4 bases and J by 2 bases, with 15 bases between them. CDR1 is SGDLS, CDR2 YYNGEE, per germline. The CDR3 is made up of 15 amino acids. The CDR3 protein is CASSSLTAGNTEAFF. CDR3 DNA: TGTGCCAGCAGCTCTCTGACAGCCGGCAACACTGAAGCTTTCTTT.

V usage is TRBV5-4 and J usage is TRBJ2-1, with 13 positions matching TRBD2. V was pared by 4 bases and J by 5 bases, with 9 bases of the junction left unmatched. Germline V gene sequence: CDR1 SGHNT, CDR2 YYREEE (reference sequence). CDR3 length equals 17 residues. The CDR3 bases are TGTGCCAGCAGCGTTCCGGGACTAGCGGGGCAAAACAATGAGCAGTTCTTC. It codes for CASSVPGLAGQNNEQFF.

The gene calls are TRBV19 and TRBJ1-1, with 7 bases that match TRBD1. V gave up 3 bases and J gave up 8 bases; unmatched junction bases: 6. The CDR3 is 13 amino acids. Germline V gene sequence: CDR1 LNHDA, CDR2 SQIVND (reference sequence). This chain's CDR3 is CASSIPTGAEAFF. The CDR3 DNA reads TGTGCCAGTAGTATCCCCACAGGGGCCGAAGCTTTCTTT.